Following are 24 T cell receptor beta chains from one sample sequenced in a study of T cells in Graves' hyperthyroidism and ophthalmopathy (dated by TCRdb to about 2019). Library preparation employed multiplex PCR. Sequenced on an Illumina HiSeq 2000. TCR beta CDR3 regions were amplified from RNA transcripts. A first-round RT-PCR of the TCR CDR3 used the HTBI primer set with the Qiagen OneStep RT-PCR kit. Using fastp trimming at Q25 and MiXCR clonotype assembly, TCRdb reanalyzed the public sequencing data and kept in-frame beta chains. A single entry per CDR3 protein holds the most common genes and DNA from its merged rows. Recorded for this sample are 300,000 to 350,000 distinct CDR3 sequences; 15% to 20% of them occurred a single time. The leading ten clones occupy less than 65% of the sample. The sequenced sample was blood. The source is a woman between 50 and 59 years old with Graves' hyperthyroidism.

The CDR3 spells CSARDGGTVNNEQFF. In nucleotides, the CDR3 is TGCAGTGCTAGAGATGGGGGGACAGTTAACAATGAGCAGTTCTTC. The V and J genes are TRBV20-1 and TRBJ2-1; weak D call: TRBD1 (7 bases). Germline lookup yields CDR1 DFQATT and CDR2 SNEGSKA (reference sequence). V was trimmed by 0 bases and J by 5 bases, leaving 14 bases between them. This CDR3 contains 15 residues.

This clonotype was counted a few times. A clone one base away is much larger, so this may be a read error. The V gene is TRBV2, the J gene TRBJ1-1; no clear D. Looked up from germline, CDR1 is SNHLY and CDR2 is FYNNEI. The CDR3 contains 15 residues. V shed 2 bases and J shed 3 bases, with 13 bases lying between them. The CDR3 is CASSERLGVDTEAFF. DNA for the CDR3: TGTGCCAGCAGTGAAAGGTTAGGTGTGGACACTGAAGCTTTCTTT.

CDR3 sequence: CSASSKYTGELFF. In nucleotides, the CDR3 is TGCAGTGCTAGTTCCAAATACACCGGGGAGCTGTTTTTT. This rearrangement joins TRBV20-1 to TRBJ2-2, with D unresolved. This CDR3 is 13 amino acids long. Trimming stripped 3 bases from V and 3 bases from J, with 8 bases between. Germline V gives CDR1 DFQATT, CDR2 SNEGSKA (reference sequence).

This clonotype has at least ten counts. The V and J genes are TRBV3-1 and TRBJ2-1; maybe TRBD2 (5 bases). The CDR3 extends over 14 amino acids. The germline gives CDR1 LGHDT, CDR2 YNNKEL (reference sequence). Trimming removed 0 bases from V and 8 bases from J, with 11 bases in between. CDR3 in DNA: TGTGCCAGCAGCCAAGATGCGGGCCTGGATGAGCAGTTCTTC. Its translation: CASSQDAGLDEQFF.

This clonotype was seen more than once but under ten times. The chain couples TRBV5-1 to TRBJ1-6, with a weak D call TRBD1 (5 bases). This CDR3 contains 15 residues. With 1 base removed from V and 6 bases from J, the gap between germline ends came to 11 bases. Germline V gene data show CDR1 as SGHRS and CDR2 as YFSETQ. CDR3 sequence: CASSLSTERNSPLHF. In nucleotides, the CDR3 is TGCGCCAGCAGCTTGTCGACAGAGCGTAATTCACCCCTCCACTTT.

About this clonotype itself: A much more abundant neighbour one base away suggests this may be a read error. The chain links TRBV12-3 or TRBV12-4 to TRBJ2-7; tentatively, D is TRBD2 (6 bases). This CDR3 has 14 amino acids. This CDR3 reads CANSLAGGLDEQYF. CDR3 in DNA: TGTGCCAACAGTTTAGCTGGGGGGTTGGACGAGCAGTACTTC.

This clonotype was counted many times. The CDR3 nucleotides read TGTGCCTGGAGTTCAGCGGGAGGGCAACCGGGTGAGCAGTTCTTC. This gives the protein CAWSSAGGQPGEQFF. The chain employs TRBV30 and TRBJ2-1; 10 bases align to TRBD2. This CDR3 region has 15 residues. J lost 9 bases, V lost 2 bases, and 10 bases had no gene match. Germline assignment: CDR1 GTSNPN and CDR2 SVGIG (reference sequence).

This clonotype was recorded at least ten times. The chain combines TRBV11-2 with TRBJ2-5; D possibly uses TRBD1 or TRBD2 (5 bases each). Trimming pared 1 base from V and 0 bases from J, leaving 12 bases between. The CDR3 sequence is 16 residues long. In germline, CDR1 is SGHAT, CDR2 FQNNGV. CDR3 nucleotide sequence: TGTGCCAGCAGCTTAGTAGGCCGGGGCAACCAAGAGACCCAGTACTTC. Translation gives CASSLVGRGNQETQYF. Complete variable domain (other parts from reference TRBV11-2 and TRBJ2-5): EAGVAQSPRYKIIEKRQSVAFWCNPISGHATLYWYQQILGQGPKLLIQFQNNGVVDDSQLPKDRFSAERLKGVDSTLKIQPAKLEDSAVYLCASSLVGRGNQETQYFGPGTRLLVL.

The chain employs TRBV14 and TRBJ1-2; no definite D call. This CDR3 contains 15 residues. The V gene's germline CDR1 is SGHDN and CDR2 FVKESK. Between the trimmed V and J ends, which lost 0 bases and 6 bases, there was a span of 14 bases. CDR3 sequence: CASSQDKRLADGYTF. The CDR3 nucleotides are TGTGCCAGCAGCCAAGATAAAAGGTTGGCGGATGGCTACACCTTC.

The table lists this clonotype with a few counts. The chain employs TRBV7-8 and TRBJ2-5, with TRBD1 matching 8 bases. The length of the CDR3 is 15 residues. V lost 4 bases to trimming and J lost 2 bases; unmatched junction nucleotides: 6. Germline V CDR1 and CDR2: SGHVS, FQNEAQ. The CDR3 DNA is TGTGCCAGCAGCTCCGGACAGGGAAAGCAAGAGACCCAGTACTTC. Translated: CASSSGQGKQETQYF.

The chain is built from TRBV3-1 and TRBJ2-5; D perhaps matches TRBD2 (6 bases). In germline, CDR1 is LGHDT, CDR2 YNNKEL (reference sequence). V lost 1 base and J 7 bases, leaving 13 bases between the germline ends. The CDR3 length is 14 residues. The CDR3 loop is CASSQVTTGGTQYF. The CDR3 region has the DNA TGTGCCAGCAGCCAAGTTACAACCGGGGGGACCCAGTACTTC.

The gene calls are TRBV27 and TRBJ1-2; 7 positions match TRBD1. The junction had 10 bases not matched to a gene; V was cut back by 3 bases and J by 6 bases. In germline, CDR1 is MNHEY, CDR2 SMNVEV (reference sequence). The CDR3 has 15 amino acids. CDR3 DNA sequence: TGTGCCAGCAGTTTCCGCGGACAGGTCACGGATGGCTACACCTTC. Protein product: CASSFRGQVTDGYTF.

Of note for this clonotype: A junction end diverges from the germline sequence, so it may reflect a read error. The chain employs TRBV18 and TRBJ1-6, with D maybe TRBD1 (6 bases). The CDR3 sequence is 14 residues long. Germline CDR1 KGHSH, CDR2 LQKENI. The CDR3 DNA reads TGTGCCAGCTCGCTCGACAGGAATAATCCACCCCTCCACTTT. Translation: CASSLDRNNPPLHF.

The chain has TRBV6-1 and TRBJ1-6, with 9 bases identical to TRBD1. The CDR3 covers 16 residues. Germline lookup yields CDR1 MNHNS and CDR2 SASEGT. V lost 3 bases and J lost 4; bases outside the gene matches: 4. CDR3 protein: CASSDRDRVYNSPLHF. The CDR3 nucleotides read TGTGCCAGCAGTGACCGGGACAGGGTTTATAATTCACCCCTCCACTTT.

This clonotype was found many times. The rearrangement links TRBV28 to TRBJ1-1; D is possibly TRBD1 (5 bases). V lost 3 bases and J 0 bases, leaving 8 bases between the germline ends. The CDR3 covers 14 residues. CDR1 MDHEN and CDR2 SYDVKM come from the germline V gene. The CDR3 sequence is CASSFGQMNTEAFF. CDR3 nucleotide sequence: TGTGCCAGCAGTTTCGGACAAATGAACACTGAAGCTTTCTTT.

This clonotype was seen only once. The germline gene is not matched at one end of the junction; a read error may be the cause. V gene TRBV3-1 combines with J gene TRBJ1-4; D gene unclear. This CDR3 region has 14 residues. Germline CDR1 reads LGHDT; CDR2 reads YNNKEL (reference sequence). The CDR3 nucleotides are TGTGCCAGCAGCTTAGATCTTCTTAATGACAAACTGTTTTTT. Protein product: CASSLDLLNDKLFF.

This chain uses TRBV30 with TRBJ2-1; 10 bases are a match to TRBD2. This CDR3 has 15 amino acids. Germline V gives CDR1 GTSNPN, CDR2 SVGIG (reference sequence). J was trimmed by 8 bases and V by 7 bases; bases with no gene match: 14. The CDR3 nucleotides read TGTGCCTCCCCCCCCCGAGCGGGAGGGCCCCATGAGCAGTTCTTC. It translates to CASPPRAGGPHEQFF.

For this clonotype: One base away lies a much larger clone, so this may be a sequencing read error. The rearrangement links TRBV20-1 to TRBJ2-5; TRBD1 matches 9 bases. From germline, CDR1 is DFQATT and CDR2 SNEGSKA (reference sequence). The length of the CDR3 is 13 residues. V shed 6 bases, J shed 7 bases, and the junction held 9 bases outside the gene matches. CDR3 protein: CSANTGGGGTQYF. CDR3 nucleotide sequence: TGCAGTGCCAACACAGGGGGCGGAGGGACCCAGTACTTC.

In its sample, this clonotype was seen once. The CDR3 is CASSIGAGFSTDTQYF. In nucleotides, the CDR3 is TGTGCCAGTAGTATAGGGGCGGGCTTTTCCACAGATACGCAGTATTTT. The J gene is TRBJ2-3, the V gene TRBV7-8; D may correspond to TRBD1 or TRBD2 (5 bases each). With 9 bases removed from V and 2 bases from J, the gap between germline ends came to 21 bases. Germline V CDR1 and CDR2: SGHVS, FQNEAQ. CDR3 length: 16 amino acids.

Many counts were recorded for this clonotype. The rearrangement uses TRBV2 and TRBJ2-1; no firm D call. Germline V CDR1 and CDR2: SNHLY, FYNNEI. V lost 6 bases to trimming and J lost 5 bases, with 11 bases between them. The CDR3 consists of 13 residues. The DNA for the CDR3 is TGTGCCAGCAGCGACCCCTGGGACAATGAGCAGTTCTTC. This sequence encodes CASSDPWDNEQFF.

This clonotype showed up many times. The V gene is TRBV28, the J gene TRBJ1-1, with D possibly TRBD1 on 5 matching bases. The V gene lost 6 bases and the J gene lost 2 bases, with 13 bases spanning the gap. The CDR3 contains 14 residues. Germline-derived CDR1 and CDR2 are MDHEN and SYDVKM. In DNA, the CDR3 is TGTGCCAGCAGGGGACGACACCTTAACACTGAAGCTTTCTTT. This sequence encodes CASRGRHLNTEAFF.

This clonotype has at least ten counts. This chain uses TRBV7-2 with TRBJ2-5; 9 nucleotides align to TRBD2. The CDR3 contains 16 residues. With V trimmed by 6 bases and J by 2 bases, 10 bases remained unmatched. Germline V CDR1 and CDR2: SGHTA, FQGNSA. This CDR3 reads CASSTNPSGDQETQYF. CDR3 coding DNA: TGTGCCAGCAGTACGAACCCTAGCGGGGATCAAGAGACCCAGTACTTC.

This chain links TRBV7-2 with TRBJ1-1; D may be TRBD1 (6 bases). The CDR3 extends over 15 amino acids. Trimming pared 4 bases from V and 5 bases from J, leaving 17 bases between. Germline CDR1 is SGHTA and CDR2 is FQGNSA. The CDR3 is CASSYTLWGATEAFF. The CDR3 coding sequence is TGTGCCAGCAGCTATACCCTGTGGGGGGCTACTGAAGCTTTCTTT.

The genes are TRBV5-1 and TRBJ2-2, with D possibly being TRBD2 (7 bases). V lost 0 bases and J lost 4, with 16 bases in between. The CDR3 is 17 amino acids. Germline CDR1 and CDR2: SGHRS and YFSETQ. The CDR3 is CASSLAKGGLGTGELFF. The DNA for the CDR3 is TGCGCCAGCAGCTTGGCCAAGGGGGGGCTGGGCACCGGGGAGCTGTTTTTT. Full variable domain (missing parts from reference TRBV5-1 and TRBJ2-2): KAGVTQTPRYLIKTRGQQVTLSCSPISGHRSVSWYQQTPGQGLQFLFEYFSETQRNKGNFPGRFSGRQFSNSRSEMNVSTLELGDSALYLCASSLAKGGLGTGELFFGEGSRLTVL.